Presented here are 6 T cell receptor beta chains from one specimen sequenced in a study of blood T cell repertoires in COVID-19. Libraries were prepared by immunoSEQ multiplex PCR; TCRdb keeps only in-frame clonotypes and omits some of them. The data contain 430,000 or so clones, more than 75% of them singletons. Sequencing input: PBMCs or T cells enriched from blood (not recorded which). Receptors originate from a woman aged 40 to 50 who had recovered from COVID-19.

The chain combines TRBV7-2 with TRBJ2-7, with D unresolved. V was shortened by 3 bases and J by 2 bases, with 11 bases between the two germline ends. From germline, CDR1 is SGHTA and CDR2 FQGNSA. The CDR3 is made up of 14 amino acids. This CDR3 reads CASSFSYETYEQYF. The DNA of the CDR3 is TGTGCCAGCAGCTTTAGTTACGAAACCTACGAGCAGTACTTC.

The V and J genes are TRBV4-1 and TRBJ2-3; TRBD2 matches 16 bases. This CDR3 region has 18 residues. Germline lookup yields CDR1 MGHRA and CDR2 YSYEKL. The junction had 9 bases not matched to a gene; V was cut back by 5 bases and J by 4 bases. CDR3 sequence: CASSGTSGRVVGADTQYF. CDR3 in DNA: TGCGCCAGCAGCGGGACTAGCGGGAGGGTGGTCGGCGCAGATACGCAGTATTTT.

The rearrangement links TRBV2 to TRBJ1-2, with 9 bases matching TRBD1. Trimming took 7 bases from V and 4 from J; bases not matched to a gene: 7. CDR3 size: 14 residues. CDR1 and CDR2 (germline): SNHLY, FYNNEI. CDR3: CASIVAGQGYGYTF. CDR3 nucleotides: TGTGCCAGCATAGTCGCGGGACAGGGCTATGGCTACACCTTC.

This clone came up a few times. CDR3 nucleotides: TGCGCCAGCAGCTTGGACAGGGCCGCTGAAGCTTTCTTT. It yields the protein CASSLDRAAEAFF. V usage is TRBV5-1 and J usage is TRBJ1-1, with D maybe TRBD1 (6 bases). The CDR3 covers 13 residues. Trimming cost V 0 bases and J 6 bases, with 9 bases left between them. Germline V lookup: CDR1 SGHRS, CDR2 YFSETQ.

V usage is TRBV2 and J usage is TRBJ1-5, with D maybe TRBD1 (6 bases). The ends were cut back, 7 bases at V and 5 bases at J, with 12 bases in the middle. The CDR3 totals 13 residues. Germline values: CDR1 SNHLY, CDR2 FYNNEI. The CDR3: CASTMTGDQPQHF. CDR3 nucleotide sequence: TGTGCCAGCACCATGACAGGAGATCAGCCCCAGCATTTT.

This chain links TRBV15 with TRBJ2-1; the match to TRBD2 covers 11 bases. Germline V gene sequence: CDR1 LNHNV, CDR2 YYDKDF (reference sequence). V trimming: 5 bases; J trimming: 6 bases; junction bases outside the gene matches: 9. The CDR3 contains 16 residues. The CDR3 spells CATSSHTSGRGNEQFF. The CDR3 DNA reads TGTGCCACCAGCTCTCATACTAGCGGGAGAGGCAATGAGCAGTTCTTC.